These 22 T cell receptor beta chains share one sample of origin, sequenced in a study of T cell responses to AZD1222 COVID-19 vaccine. Data came from immunoSEQ multiplex PCR; TCRdb stores just in-frame clones and leaves some out. Here the sample spans around 70,000 clones, around 85% being singletons. Material: peripheral blood, obtained on day 0 of AZD1222 vaccination. The receptors here all came from an adult in good health.

The V and J genes are TRBV12-3 or TRBV12-4 and TRBJ2-7; D uncertain. There are 13 residues in the CDR3. V shed 3 bases and J shed 6 bases, with 12 bases lying between them. CDR3 amino acids: CASSFTEISEQYF. The DNA of the CDR3 is TGTGCCAGCAGTTTTACGGAAATATCCGAGCAGTACTTC.

The chain uses TRBV2 and TRBJ1-2; D remains ambiguous. The germline V and J ends were trimmed by 6 bases and 7 bases, with 12 bases remaining between them. This CDR3 is 12 amino acids long. Looked up from germline, CDR1 is SNHLY and CDR2 is FYNNEI. CDR3 sequence (DNA): TGTGCCAGCAGCCCTAGGTCAGGTGGCTACACCTTC. This translates into CASSPRSGGYTF.

The J gene is TRBJ2-7, the V gene TRBV5-6; 11 bases agree with TRBD1. This CDR3 has 14 residues. CDR1 is SGHDT and CDR2 is YYEEEE in the germline V gene. Trimming cost V 4 bases and J 3 bases; bases outside gene matches: 3. CDR3 amino acids: CASSPGTGGYEQYF. The CDR3 bases are TGTGCCAGCAGCCCCGGGACAGGGGGCTACGAGCAGTACTTC.

The chain links TRBV19 to TRBJ2-5; D call uncertain. From germline, CDR1 is LNHDA and CDR2 SQIVND (reference sequence). CDR3 length equals 15 residues. The V end was cut by 3 bases, the J end by 5 bases, with 16 bases between. The CDR3, as DNA: TGTGCCAGTAGTATCTCGCGCCGGCAGTGGGAGACCCAGTACTTC. Translating gives CASSISRRQWETQYF. The complete variable domain, with remaining parts taken from reference TRBV19 and TRBJ2-5, reads DGGITQSPKYLFRKEGQNVTLSCEQNLNHDAMYWYRQDPGQGLRLIYYSQIVNDFQKGDIAEGYSVSREKKESFPLTVTSAQKNPTAFYLCASSISRRQWETQYFGPGTRLLVL.

This sequence joins TRBV7-9 and TRBJ2-7, with 12 bases fitting TRBD2. V lost 5 bases and J lost 4; bases outside the gene matches: 3. This CDR3 is built from 14 residues. The germline V gene has CDR1 SEHNR and CDR2 FQNEAQ (reference sequence). This CDR3 reads CASSPGLAGYEQYF. The CDR3 DNA reads as TGTGCCAGCAGCCCAGGACTAGCGGGATACGAGCAGTACTTC.

The V call is TRBV27, the J call TRBJ1-4, with TRBD1 matching 7 bases. This CDR3 comprises 16 residues. Germline trimming cut 4 bases from V and 6 bases from J; bases unmatched to any gene: 11. The germline V gene has CDR1 MNHEY and CDR2 SMNVEV (reference sequence). CDR3 DNA sequence: TGTGCCAGCAGTTCATTCCGGACAGGAACGGATGAAAAACTGTTTTTT. Translation gives CASSSFRTGTDEKLFF.

V is TRBV27 and J is TRBJ2-1; 14 bases fit TRBD2. V lost 0 bases, J lost 4 bases, and 14 bases stayed unmatched. Germline V gene data show CDR1 as MNHEY and CDR2 as SMNVEV (reference sequence). The CDR3 totals 21 residues. The CDR3 coding sequence is TGTGCCAGCAGTTTATCGGCTTCACTGACTAGCGGGAGGGCACTTTACAATGAGCAGTTCTTC. Its translation is CASSLSASLTSGRALYNEQFF.

The chain joins TRBV27 to TRBJ2-3; unclear D gene. The CDR3 is 14 amino acids. In germline, CDR1 is MNHEY, CDR2 SMNVEV (reference sequence). V shed 7 bases and J shed 5 bases, with 16 bases lying between them. The chain's CDR3 is CASIPGDNKDTQYF. The CDR3 DNA reads TGTGCCAGCATTCCAGGAGATAATAAAGATACGCAGTATTTT.

The V call is TRBV19, the J call TRBJ1-2, with 8 nucleotides matching TRBD1. Unmatched junction bases numbered 15, after V lost 6 bases and J lost 6 bases. There are 16 residues in the CDR3. The V gene's germline CDR1 is LNHDA and CDR2 SQIVND (reference sequence). The DNA of the CDR3 is TGTGCCAGTAGCCCCCGTGTCGGACAGGGTTTTGATGGCTACACCTTC. This encodes CASSPRVGQGFDGYTF.

V gene TRBV19 combines with J gene TRBJ2-1; 15 bases align to TRBD2. Losses at the gene ends were 6 bases for V and 7 bases for J; bases not matched to a gene: 4. CDR1 is LNHDA, CDR2 SQIVND, per germline (reference sequence). There are 15 residues in the CDR3. CDR3 sequence (DNA): TGTGCCAGTAGCTGGACTAGCGGGAGGGATAATGAGCAGTTCTTC. Protein product: CASSWTSGRDNEQFF.

V and J are TRBV9 and TRBJ2-3, with D unclear. The V gene lost 2 bases and the J gene lost 2 bases, with 15 bases spanning the gap. The V gene's germline CDR1 is SGDLS and CDR2 YYNGEE. The CDR3 is 16 amino acids. CDR3 loop: CASSVGTMSYTDTQYF. For the CDR3, the DNA is TGTGCCAGCAGCGTCGGCACCATGAGCTACACAGATACGCAGTATTTT.

This chain links TRBV7-9 with TRBJ2-1, with TRBD2 matching over 8 bases. This CDR3 is 14 amino acids long. Germline values: CDR1 SEHNR, CDR2 FQNEAQ (reference sequence). Trimming at V came to 5 bases and at J to 4 bases, leaving 4 bases not matched to a gene. The CDR3 reads CASSPAGEYNEQFF. The CDR3 DNA is TGTGCCAGCAGCCCAGCGGGAGAGTACAATGAGCAGTTCTTC.

CDR3 amino acids: CSDWGQGYGYTF. In DNA form, the CDR3 reads TGCAGCGATTGGGGGCAGGGCTATGGCTACACCTTC. V usage is TRBV29-1 and J usage is TRBJ1-2, with a tentative D call TRBD1 (6 bases). Germline CDR1 and CDR2: SQVTM and ANQGSEA. V lost 7 bases, J lost 4 bases, and 13 bases lay in between. There are 12 residues in the CDR3. The full variable domain, completed using reference TRBV29-1 and TRBJ1-2, is SAVISQKPSRDICQRGTSLTIQCQVDSQVTMMFWYRQQPGQSLTLIATANQGSEATYESGFVIDKFPISRPNLTFSTLTVSNMSPEDSSIYLCSDWGQGYGYTFGSGTRLTVV.

The chain uses TRBV2 and TRBJ1-2; D perhaps matches TRBD1 (5 bases). CDR1 and CDR2 from the germline V gene are SNHLY and FYNNEI. Trimming removed 6 bases from V and 2 bases from J, with 16 bases in between. This CDR3 region has 15 residues. The CDR3 spells CASRTARGGNYGYTF. The CDR3 nucleotides are TGTGCCAGCAGGACTGCCCGCGGGGGGAACTATGGCTACACCTTC.

CDR3 bases: TGTGCCAGCAGCTTGGGATGGGATTTCCATGGGCAGTACTTC. Protein sequence: CASSLGWDFHGQYF. The gene calls are TRBV28 and TRBJ2-7; D remains unclear. This CDR3 is 14 amino acids long. CDR1 MDHEN and CDR2 SYDVKM come from the germline V gene. Trimming removed 6 bases from V and 9 bases from J, with 21 bases in between.

This clone came up once. This sequence joins TRBV6-2 or TRBV6-3 and TRBJ1-2; the match to TRBD1 covers 8 bases. Germline V CDR1 and CDR2: MNHEY, SVGEGT. Trimming took 4 bases from V and 4 from J; bases not matched to a gene: 14. This CDR3 spans 17 amino acids. The CDR3 sequence is CASSSYSDRGLSYGYTF. The CDR3, as DNA: TGTGCCAGCAGTTCGTACTCTGACAGGGGACTATCCTATGGCTACACCTTC.

V and J are TRBV5-4 and TRBJ1-6, with D perhaps TRBD1 (6 bases). The CDR3 has 14 residues. Germline CDR1 SGHNT, CDR2 YYREEE (reference sequence). With 5 bases removed from V and 7 bases from J, the gap between germline ends came to 13 bases. The CDR3 protein is CASRSGTKNSPLHF. The CDR3 bases are TGTGCCAGCAGATCCGGGACAAAGAATTCACCCCTCCACTTT.

V gene TRBV18 combines with J gene TRBJ1-2; the D is unclear. The CDR3 sequence is 15 residues long. Germline loops: CDR1 KGHSH, CDR2 LQKENI. Trimming took off 0 bases at V and 8 bases at J, with 16 bases between the two ends. CDR3 nucleotides: TGTGCCAGCTCACCACCGAGGGAGGGCGTCGGGGGCTACACCTTC. This sequence encodes CASSPPREGVGGYTF.

The V and J genes are TRBV10-1 and TRBJ2-1; no definite D call. This CDR3 has 14 amino acids. CDR1 WNHNN and CDR2 SYGVQD come from the germline V gene (reference sequence). Trimming stripped 0 bases from V and 8 bases from J, with 11 bases between. The CDR3 loop reads CASSESDGRDEQFF. The CDR3 DNA reads as TGCGCCAGCAGTGAGTCCGACGGTCGGGATGAGCAGTTCTTC.

The rearrangement uses TRBV29-1 and TRBJ1-1, with D perhaps TRBD1 (5 bases). V dropped 2 bases and J dropped 10 bases, with 11 bases sitting between them. CDR1 SQVTM and CDR2 ANQGSEA come from the germline V gene. The CDR3 loop spans 11 amino acids. CDR3 DNA sequence: TGCAGCGTTGAATTTCAGGGTGGAGCTTTCTTT. It yields the protein CSVEFQGGAFF.

The J gene is TRBJ1-1, the V gene TRBV13, with D maybe TRBD1 (5 bases). CDR1 is PRHDT, CDR2 FYEKMQ, per germline (reference sequence). This CDR3 spans 15 amino acids. The V and J ends lost 5 bases and 2 bases respectively, with 15 bases between them. The CDR3 loop reads CASSPRVETNTEAFF. The CDR3 region has the DNA TGTGCCAGCAGCCCCAGGGTGGAGACCAACACTGAAGCTTTCTTT.

This sequence joins TRBV5-1 and TRBJ1-1; a weak D match, TRBD1 (5 bases). V was trimmed by 2 bases and J by 2 bases, leaving 10 bases between them. The CDR3 has 14 residues. CDR1 is SGHRS, CDR2 YFSETQ, per germline. The CDR3 here is CASSFVGDNTEAFF. The CDR3 region has the DNA TGCGCCAGCAGCTTTGTGGGGGATAACACTGAAGCTTTCTTT.